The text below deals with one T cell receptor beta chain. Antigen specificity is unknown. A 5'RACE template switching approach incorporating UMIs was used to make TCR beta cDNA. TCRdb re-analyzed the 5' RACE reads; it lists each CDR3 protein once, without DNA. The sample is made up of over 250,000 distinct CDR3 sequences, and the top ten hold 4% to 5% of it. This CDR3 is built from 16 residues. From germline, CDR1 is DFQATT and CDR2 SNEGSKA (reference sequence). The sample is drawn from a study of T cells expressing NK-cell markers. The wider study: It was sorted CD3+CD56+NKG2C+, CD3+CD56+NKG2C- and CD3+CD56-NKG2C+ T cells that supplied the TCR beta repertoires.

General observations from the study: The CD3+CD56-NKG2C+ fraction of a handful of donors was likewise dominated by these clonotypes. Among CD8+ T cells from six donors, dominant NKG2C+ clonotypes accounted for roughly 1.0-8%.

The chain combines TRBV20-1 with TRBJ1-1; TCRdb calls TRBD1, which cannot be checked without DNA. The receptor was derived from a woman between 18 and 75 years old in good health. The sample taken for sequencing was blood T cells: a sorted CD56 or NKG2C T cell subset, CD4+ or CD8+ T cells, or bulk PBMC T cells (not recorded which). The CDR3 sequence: CSARDYGTARNTEAFF.